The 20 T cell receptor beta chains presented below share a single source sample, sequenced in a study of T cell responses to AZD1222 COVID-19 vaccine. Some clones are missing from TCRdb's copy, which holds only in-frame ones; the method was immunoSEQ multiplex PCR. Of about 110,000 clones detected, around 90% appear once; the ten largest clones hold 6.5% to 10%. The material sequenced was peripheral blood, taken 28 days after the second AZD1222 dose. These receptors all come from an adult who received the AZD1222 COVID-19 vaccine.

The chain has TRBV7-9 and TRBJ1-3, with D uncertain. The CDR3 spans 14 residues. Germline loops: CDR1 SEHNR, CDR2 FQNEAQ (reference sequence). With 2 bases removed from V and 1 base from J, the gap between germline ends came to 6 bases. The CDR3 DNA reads TGTGCCAGCAGCTTATCGGGGTCTGGAAACACCATATATTTT. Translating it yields CASSLSGSGNTIYF.

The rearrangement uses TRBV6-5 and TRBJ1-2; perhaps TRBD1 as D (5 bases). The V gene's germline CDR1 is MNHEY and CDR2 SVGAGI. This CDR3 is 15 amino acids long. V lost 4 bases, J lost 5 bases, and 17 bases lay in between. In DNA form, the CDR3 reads TGTGCCAGCAGTTCGCCCCGGGGCAGCAGTTATGGCTACACCTTC. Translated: CASSSPRGSSYGYTF.

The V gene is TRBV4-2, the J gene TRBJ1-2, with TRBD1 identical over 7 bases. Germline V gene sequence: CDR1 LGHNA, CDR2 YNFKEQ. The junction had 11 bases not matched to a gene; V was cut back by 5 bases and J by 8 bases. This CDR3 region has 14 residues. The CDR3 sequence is CASSSSGTAGGYTF. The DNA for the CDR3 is TGTGCCAGCAGCTCCTCCGGGACAGCAGGAGGCTACACCTTC.

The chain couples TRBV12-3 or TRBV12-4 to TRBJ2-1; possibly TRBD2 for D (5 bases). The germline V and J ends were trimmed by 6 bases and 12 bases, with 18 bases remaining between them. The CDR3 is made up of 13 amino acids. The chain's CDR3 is CASSPPGSGLQFF. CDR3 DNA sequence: TGTGCCAGCAGCCCACCGGGCAGCGGTTTGCAGTTCTTC.

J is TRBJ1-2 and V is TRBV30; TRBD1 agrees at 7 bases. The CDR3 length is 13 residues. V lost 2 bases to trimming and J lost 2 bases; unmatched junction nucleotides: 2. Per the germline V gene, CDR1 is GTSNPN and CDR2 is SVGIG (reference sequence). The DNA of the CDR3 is TGTGCCTGGAGTCGGGACAGAAACTATGGCTACACCTTC. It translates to CAWSRDRNYGYTF.

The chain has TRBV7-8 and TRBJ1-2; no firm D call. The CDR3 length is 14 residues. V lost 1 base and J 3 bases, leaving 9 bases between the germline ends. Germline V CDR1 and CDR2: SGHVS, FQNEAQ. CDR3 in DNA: TGTGCCAGCAGCTTAGGGGTCAGCTACTATGGCTACACCTTC. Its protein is CASSLGVSYYGYTF.

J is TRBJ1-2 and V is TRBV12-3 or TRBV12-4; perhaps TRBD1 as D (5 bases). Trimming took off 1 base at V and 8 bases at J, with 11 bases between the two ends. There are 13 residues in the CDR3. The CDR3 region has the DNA TGTGCCAGCAGTTTAGGCCGGGAGGGGGGCTACACCTTC. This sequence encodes CASSLGREGGYTF.

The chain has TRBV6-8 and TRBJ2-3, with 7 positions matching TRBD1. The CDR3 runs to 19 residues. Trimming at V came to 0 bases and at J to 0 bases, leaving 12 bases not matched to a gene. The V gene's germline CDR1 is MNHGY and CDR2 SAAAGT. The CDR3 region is CASSYSPPRDRPSTDTQYF. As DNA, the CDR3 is TGTGCCAGCAGTTACTCCCCCCCTCGGGACAGACCTAGCACAGATACGCAGTATTTT.

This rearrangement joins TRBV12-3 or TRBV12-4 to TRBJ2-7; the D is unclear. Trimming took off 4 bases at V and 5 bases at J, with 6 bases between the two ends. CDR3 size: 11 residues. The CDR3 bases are TGTGCCAGCAGTTCCCTCCACGAGCAGTACTTC. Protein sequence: CASSSLHEQYF.

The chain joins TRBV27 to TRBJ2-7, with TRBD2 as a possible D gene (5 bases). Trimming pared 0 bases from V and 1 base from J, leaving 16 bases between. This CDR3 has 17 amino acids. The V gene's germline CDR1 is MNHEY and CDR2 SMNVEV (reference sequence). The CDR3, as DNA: TGTGCCAGCAGTTTATCGACCCCGGCCCGAGGGTCCTACGAGCAGTACTTC. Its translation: CASSLSTPARGSYEQYF.

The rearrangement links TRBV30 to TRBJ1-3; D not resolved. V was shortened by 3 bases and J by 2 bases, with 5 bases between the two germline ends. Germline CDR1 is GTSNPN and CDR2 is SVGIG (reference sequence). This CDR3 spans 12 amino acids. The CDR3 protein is CAWSRPGNTIYF. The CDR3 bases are TGTGCCTGGAGCAGGCCTGGAAACACCATATATTTT.

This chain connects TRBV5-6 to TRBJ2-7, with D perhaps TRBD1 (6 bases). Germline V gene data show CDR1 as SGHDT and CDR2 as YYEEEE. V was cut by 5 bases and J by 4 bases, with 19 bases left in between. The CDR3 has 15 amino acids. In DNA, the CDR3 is TGTGCCAGCAGGACTACGACAGGTGCCCTTTACGAGCAGTACTTC. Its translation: CASRTTTGALYEQYF. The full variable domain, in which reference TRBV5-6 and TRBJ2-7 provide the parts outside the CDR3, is DAGVTQSPTHLIKTRGQQVTLRCSPKSGHDTVSWYQQALGQGPQFIFQYYEEEERQRGNFPDRFSGHQFPNYSSELNVNALLLGDSALYLCASRTTTGALYEQYFGPGTRLTVT.

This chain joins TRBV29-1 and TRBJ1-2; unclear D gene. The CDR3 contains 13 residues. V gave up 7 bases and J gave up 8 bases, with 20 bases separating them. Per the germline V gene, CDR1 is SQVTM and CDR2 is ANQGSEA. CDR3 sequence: CSAIEGDSAGYTF. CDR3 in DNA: TGCAGCGCTATAGAGGGCGATTCGGCAGGCTACACCTTC.

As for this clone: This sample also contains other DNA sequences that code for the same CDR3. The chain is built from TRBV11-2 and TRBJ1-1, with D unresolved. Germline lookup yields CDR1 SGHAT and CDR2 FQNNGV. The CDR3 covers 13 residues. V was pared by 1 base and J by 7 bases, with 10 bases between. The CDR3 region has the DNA TGTGCCAGCAGCTTAGGAGGGTCAAGTGAAGCTTTCTTT. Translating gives CASSLGGSSEAFF.

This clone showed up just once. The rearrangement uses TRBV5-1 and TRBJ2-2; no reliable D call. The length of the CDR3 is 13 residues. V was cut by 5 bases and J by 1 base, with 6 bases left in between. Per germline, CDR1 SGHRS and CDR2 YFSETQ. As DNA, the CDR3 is TGCGCCAGCAGGGTACAGAACACCGGGGAGCTGTTTTTT. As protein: CASRVQNTGELFF.

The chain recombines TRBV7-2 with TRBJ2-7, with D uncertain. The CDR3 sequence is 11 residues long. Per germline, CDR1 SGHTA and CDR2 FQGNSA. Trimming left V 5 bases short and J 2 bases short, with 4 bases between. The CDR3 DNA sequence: TGTGCCAGCAGCGGGGCCTACGAGCAGTACTTC. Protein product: CASSGAYEQYF.

CDR3 sequence reads: CASSQDMDNSPLHF. In DNA form, the CDR3 reads TGTGCCAGCAGCCAAGATATGGATAATTCACCCCTCCACTTT. This chain joins TRBV3-1 (or the pseudogene TRBV3-2) and TRBJ1-6, with D hard to call. Trimming shortened V by 0 bases and J by 5 bases, and 5 bases separated the two germline ends. Germline V lookup: CDR1 LGHDT, CDR2 YNNKEL (reference sequence). The CDR3 runs to 14 residues.

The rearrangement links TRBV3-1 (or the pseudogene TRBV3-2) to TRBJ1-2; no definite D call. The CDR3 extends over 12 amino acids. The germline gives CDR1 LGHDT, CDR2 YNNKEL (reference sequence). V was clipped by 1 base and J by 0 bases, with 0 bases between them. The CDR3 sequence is CASSQANYGYTF. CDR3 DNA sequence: TGTGCCAGCAGCCAAGCTAACTATGGCTACACCTTC.

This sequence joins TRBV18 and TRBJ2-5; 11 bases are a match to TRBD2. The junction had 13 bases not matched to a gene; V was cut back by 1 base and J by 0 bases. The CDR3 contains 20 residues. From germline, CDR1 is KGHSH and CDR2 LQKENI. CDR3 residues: CASSPRGSSSGGMYQETQYF. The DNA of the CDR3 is TGTGCCAGCTCACCACGTGGGTCTTCTAGCGGGGGGATGTACCAAGAGACCCAGTACTTC.

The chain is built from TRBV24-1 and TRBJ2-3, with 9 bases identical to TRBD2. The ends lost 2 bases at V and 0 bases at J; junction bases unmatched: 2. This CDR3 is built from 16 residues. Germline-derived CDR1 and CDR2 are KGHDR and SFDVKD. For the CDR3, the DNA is TGTGCCACCAGTGATTCGACTAGCGGTAGCACAGATACGCAGTATTTT. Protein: CATSDSTSGSTDTQYF.